This section outlines one T cell receptor (beta chain) sequence together with its context. No antigen is known for it. Noted treatment: around 19 received Ad26.COV2.S at low or high dose, single or two shots; roughly five received placebo; per-sample allocation not given. Sampling was done on day 63 after the first vaccine or placebo injection. An Ad26 vector expressing Wuhan-strain SARS-CoV-2 spike served as the vaccine. Some clones are missing from TCRdb's copy, which holds only in-frame ones; the method was immunoSEQ multiplex PCR. The sample consists of some 420,000 clones, 88% of them appearing once. The germline V gene has CDR1 SGHNT and CDR2 YYREEE (reference sequence). Trimming took off 2 bases at V and 1 base at J, with 9 bases between the two ends. CDR3 length: 14 residues. This sample stems from a study of Ad26.COV2.S vaccination and SARS-CoV-2 variants. Overall study context: The study gave Ad26.COV2.S intramuscularly, once or twice 56 days apart. Overall study findings and caveats: Estimates derived from TCR breadth and depth analyses may have underestimated total T cell responses. Non-spike TCR breadth showed similarity between vaccine and placebo recipients.

This clonotype was obtained from a person between 18 and 65 years old who received the Ad26.COV2.S COVID-19 vaccine or a placebo. J is TRBJ2-5 and V is TRBV5-4; possible D gene TRBD2, 6 bases. Specimen: peripheral blood, collected in a trial of Ad26.COV2.S vaccine versus placebo. The CDR3: CASSLRGLQETQYF. Here the CDR3 DNA reads TGTGCCAGCAGCTTACGGGGACTCCAAGAGACCCAGTACTTC.